The 18 T cell receptor beta chains reported below all come from one sample, sequenced in a study of T cell clonotyping in hematopoietic cell transplantation (dated by TCRdb to the early 2020s). The library was obtained by the immunoSEQ multiplex PCR assay. Imported from immuneACCESS, the table was reduced by TCRdb to in-frame sequences with V and J called. These copies leave out some clones; in studies compared against another copy, an unresolved V gene accounts for under half, and the cause of the remainder is not known. Here the sample has about 49,000 clones; just over 85% occur a single time. The ten largest clonotypes hold about 6.1% of the sample. This specimen's time point label, per the study, means: recipient sample about 28 days before transplant, after cytoreduction. The sample was peripheral blood mononuclear cells, taken before stem cell transplant. These TCRs come from a man aged 60-69 years with biphenotypic leukemia. Some clones in this sample may be carry-over from other donors' samples.

The rearrangement joins TRBV4-2 to TRBJ1-1, with unresolved D. Germline V gene lookup returns CDR1 LGHNA and CDR2 YNFKEQ. V lost 7 bases and J 1 base, leaving 13 bases between the germline ends. This CDR3 is 14 amino acids long. Here the CDR3 reads CASTSWTENTEAFF. The DNA for the CDR3 is TGTGCCAGCACCTCCTGGACGGAGAACACTGAAGCTTTCTTT.

The J gene is TRBJ1-2, the V gene TRBV6-6; no reliable D call. Per germline, CDR1 MNHNY and CDR2 SVGAGI (reference sequence). CDR3 length equals 12 residues. V lost 2 bases and J 8 bases, leaving 9 bases between the germline ends. The CDR3 nucleotides are TGTGCCAGCAGTTACCCTCTCGGGGGCTACACCTTC. This translates into CASSYPLGGYTF.

The chain carries TRBV14 and TRBJ2-3; D gene uncertain. Trimming took off 5 bases at V and 5 bases at J, with 11 bases between the two ends. The CDR3 runs 13 residues. Germline lookup yields CDR1 SGHDN and CDR2 FVKESK. The CDR3 protein is CASSYLLRDTQYF. The CDR3 DNA reads as TGTGCCAGCAGCTATCTACTCCGAGATACGCAGTATTTT.

This clone has only one observation. The gene calls are TRBV29-1 and TRBJ2-2, with D unresolved. CDR1 SQVTM and CDR2 ANQGSEA come from the germline V gene. Trimming took off 4 bases at V and 6 bases at J, with 12 bases between the two ends. The CDR3 has 13 residues. The CDR3 nucleotides are TGCAGCGTTGGTACAACTGCCTCCGGGGAGCTGTTTTTT. This sequence encodes CSVGTTASGELFF.

This chain uses TRBV7-2 with TRBJ2-3, with 14 bases matching TRBD2. The ends lost 5 bases at V and 1 base at J; junction bases unmatched: 8. Germline CDR1 and CDR2: SGHTA and FQGNSA. CDR3 length equals 18 residues. CDR3 in amino acids: CASSHYGTSGSGTDTQYF. In nucleotides, the CDR3 is TGTGCCAGCAGCCACTACGGGACTAGCGGGAGTGGCACAGATACGCAGTATTTT.

This clone was recorded a few times. The chain employs TRBV19 and TRBJ1-5; D might be TRBD1 (5 bases). Germline V gene lookup returns CDR1 LNHDA and CDR2 SQIVND (reference sequence). This CDR3 has 13 residues. Trimming shortened V by 7 bases and J by 4 bases, and 11 bases separated the two germline ends. The CDR3 reads CASNGGGNQPQHF. The CDR3 DNA is TGTGCCAGTAATGGGGGGGGAAATCAGCCCCAGCATTTT.

V is TRBV27 and J is TRBJ1-1; TRBD1 is a possible D gene (5 bases). The CDR3 has 13 residues. V was pared by 5 bases and J by 0 bases, with 7 bases between. The germline V gene has CDR1 MNHEY and CDR2 SMNVEV (reference sequence). The CDR3 here is CASSGAVNTEAFF. The DNA of the CDR3 is TGTGCCAGCAGTGGGGCAGTGAACACTGAAGCTTTCTTT.

This sequence joins TRBV20-1 and TRBJ2-5; the D is unclear. CDR3 size: 11 residues. Trimming stripped 3 bases from V and 5 bases from J, with 7 bases between. Germline loops: CDR1 DFQATT, CDR2 SNEGSKA (reference sequence). The CDR3 DNA sequence: TGCAGTGCTAGTACGTACGAGACCCAGTACTTC. Residues: CSASTYETQYF.

The chain links TRBV7-2 to TRBJ2-5; 8 nucleotides line up with TRBD2. The CDR3 covers 14 residues. Unmatched junction bases numbered 5, after V lost 6 bases and J lost 2 bases. Germline assignment: CDR1 SGHTA and CDR2 FQGNSA. This chain's CDR3 is CASRPGGGQETQYF. For the CDR3, the DNA is TGTGCCAGCAGGCCAGGCGGGGGGCAAGAGACCCAGTACTTC.

This chain connects TRBV6-6 to TRBJ2-2; D is uncertain. V shed 6 bases and J shed 6 bases, with 5 bases lying between them. The CDR3 runs 11 residues. CDR1 and CDR2 from the germline V gene are MNHNY and SVGAGI (reference sequence). This CDR3 is CASRVAGELFF. The DNA of the CDR3 is TGTGCCAGCAGGGTGGCCGGGGAGCTGTTTTTT.

The chain employs TRBV6-6 and TRBJ1-4; unclear D gene. V lost 10 bases and J 8 bases, leaving 17 bases between the germline ends. Germline CDR1 reads MNHNY; CDR2 reads SVGAGI (reference sequence). This CDR3 spans 13 amino acids. For the CDR3, the DNA is TGTGCCACCTATCGGGGTTTTTACGAAAAACTGTTTTTT. Amino acids: CATYRGFYEKLFF.

This clone has only a few counts. The chain joins TRBV9 to TRBJ2-1; D not resolved. Looked up from germline, CDR1 is SGDLS and CDR2 is YYNGEE. The CDR3 length is 16 residues. V was trimmed by 3 bases and J by 0 bases, leaving 13 bases between them. In nucleotides, the CDR3 is TGTGCCAGCAGCGGGTACACAAGGAGCTCCTACAATGAGCAGTTCTTC. Its translation: CASSGYTRSSYNEQFF. Full variable domain (outside the CDR3, taken from reference TRBV9 and TRBJ2-1): DSGVTQTPKHLITATGQRVTLRCSPRSGDLSVYWYQQSLDQGLQFLIQYYNGEERAKGNILERFSAQQFPDLHSELNLSSLELGDSALYFCASSGYTRSSYNEQFFGPGTRLTVL.

Only a few counts were recorded for this clone. The V call is TRBV11-2, the J call TRBJ1-3; D gene uncertain. This CDR3 spans 16 amino acids. Germline CDR1 and CDR2: SGHAT and FQNNGV. V dropped 4 bases and J dropped 0 bases, with 13 bases sitting between them. CDR3 nucleotides: TGTGCCAGCAGCTCCGGGATACAGTACTCTGGAAACACCATATATTTT. Its protein product is CASSSGIQYSGNTIYF.

The chain is built from TRBV30 and TRBJ1-5; TRBD1 is a possible D gene (5 bases). The CDR3 contains 13 residues. CDR1 and CDR2 (germline): GTSNPN, SVGIG (reference sequence). V shed 6 bases and J shed 3 bases, with 12 bases lying between them. The CDR3 is CACRDSLNQPQHF. The DNA of the CDR3 is TGTGCCTGCCGTGACAGCCTCAATCAGCCCCAGCATTTT.

This chain links TRBV10-3 with TRBJ2-1, with TRBD2 matching over 14 bases. Germline CDR1 reads ENHRY; CDR2 reads SYGVKD. Trimming took 8 bases from V and 10 from J; bases not matched to a gene: 10. The CDR3 runs to 15 residues. This CDR3 is CAILPGLAGEGEQFF. The CDR3 nucleotides read TGTGCCATCCTCCCGGGACTAGCGGGAGAAGGCGAGCAGTTCTTC.

The chain couples TRBV11-3 to TRBJ1-3; unclear D gene. V shed 5 bases and J shed 0 bases, with 2 bases lying between them. This CDR3 has 12 amino acids. Germline CDR1 SGHNT, CDR2 YENEEA. The CDR3 coding sequence is TGTGCCAGCAGCATCTCTGGAAACACCATATATTTT. Its protein is CASSISGNTIYF.

This clone has just one count. The gene calls are TRBV10-3 and TRBJ1-2, with D tentatively TRBD1 (5 bases). This CDR3 comprises 13 residues. V shed 9 bases and J shed 6 bases, with 17 bases lying between them. CDR1 and CDR2 from the germline V gene are ENHRY and SYGVKD. The CDR3: CAISRVGDDGYTF. CDR3 nucleotides: TGTGCCATAAGCAGGGTTGGCGACGATGGCTACACCTTC.

J is TRBJ1-2 and V is TRBV27, with D possibly matching TRBD1 (5 bases). In germline, CDR1 is MNHEY, CDR2 SMNVEV (reference sequence). This CDR3 comprises 16 residues. Trimming left V 3 bases short and J 4 bases short, with 18 bases between. CDR3 residues: CASSFAPGQLAYGYTF. CDR3 DNA sequence: TGTGCCAGCAGTTTCGCCCCCGGACAATTGGCCTATGGCTACACCTTC.